This T cell receptor (beta chain) was captured by sequencing in a study of cytomegalovirus exposure and HLA in healthy donors. Separation from the roughly 670-subject first cohort characterized the 120-subject validation cohort, to which the donors belonged. Produced via immunoSEQ multiplex PCR; TCRdb's table is partial and in-frame only. The sample consists of 180,000 or so clones, 75% to 85% of them appearing once. Material: PBMCs. The clonotype originates from a woman under 40 in good health and CMV-seropositive.

The CDR3 bases are TGTGCCATCAGTGAGCCCGGACAGACCTACGAGCAGTACTTC. Protein product: CAISEPGQTYEQYF. The chain joins TRBV10-3 to TRBJ2-7, with a weak D call TRBD1 (6 bases). V lost 2 bases, J lost 2 bases, and 10 bases lay in between. Germline V lookup: CDR1 ENHRY, CDR2 SYGVKD. This CDR3 contains 14 residues.